The following is a TCR beta chain sequence with its context. This sample was included in a study of Ad26.COV2.S vaccination and SARS-CoV-2 variants. Stated treatment: some 19 received Ad26.COV2.S at low or high dose, single or two shots; roughly five received placebo; per-sample allocation not given. Material that was analyzed had been drawn on day 63 after the first vaccine or placebo injection. Trimming stripped 2 bases from V and 4 bases from J, with 5 bases between. The CDR3 runs 13 residues. Germline loops: CDR1 MNHEY, CDR2 SVGAGI. Here immunoSEQ multiplex PCR was the method, and the copy in TCRdb shows in-frame clones only, minus some. Found here are around 400,000 clones, 83% of them singletons; the top ten hold almost 7.5%.

This TCR was recovered from a person aged 18-60 years who received the Ad26.COV2.S COVID-19 vaccine or a placebo. The V and J genes are TRBV6-5 and TRBJ2-2; D remains ambiguous. Sequences were derived from peripheral blood, sampled in a trial of Ad26.COV2.S vaccine versus placebo. The CDR3 spells CASSYVVTGELFF. CDR3 bases: TGTGCCAGCAGTTACGTGGTCACCGGGGAGCTGTTTTTT.